The rows below give T cell receptor beta chains drawn from one sample of a study of shared clonotypes between healthy human individuals. Measured with immunoSEQ multiplex PCR; TCRdb has only the in-frame clones, and not every one. The table records 1.6 million or so clones, approximately 98.5% of them present only once. Sequenced sample: naive CD4+ T cells sorted from blood. The origin of the receptors is a man aged 30-40 years in good health. Both conserved end residues are part of each CDR3. A D gene is named only where the DNA matches it firmly. The listing skips clone size in some rows; elsewhere it reads once, few, many or a size class.

TRBV9	-	14	TRBJ1-2	-	TGTGCCAGCAGCTCAGTTCCCCCTAACTATGGCTACACCTTC	CASSSVPPNYGYTF
TRBV4-3	-	15	TRBJ1-2	-	TGCGCCAGCAGCCAAGAGCCCCGCGGGTCCGATGGCTACACCTTC	CASSQEPRGSDGYTF
TRBV10-3	-	17	TRBJ1-5	-	TGTGCCAACCAGACTGGAACTCTAGGGCGTGGCAATCAGCCCCAGCATTTT	CANQTGTLGRGNQPQHF
TRBV7-2	once	15	TRBJ2-2	-	TGTGCCAGCAGCCCGAACCGGGTCACAACCCGGGAGCTGTTTTTT	CASSPNRVTTRELFF
TRBV29-1	-	13	TRBJ1-4	-	TGCAGCGCTAGGGGGTCCGGGAATGAAAAACTGTTTTTT	CSARGSGNEKLFF
TRBV29-1	once	13	TRBJ1-1	-	TGCAGCGTAGACAGCCCTATGAACACTGAAGCTTTCTTT	CSVDSPMNTEAFF
TRBV28	-	15	TRBJ2-3	-	TGTGCCAGCAGTTTGACGGGTCTCGGCACAGATACGCAGTATTTT	CASSLTGLGTDTQYF
TRBV5-4	-	14	TRBJ1-5	TRBD1	TGTGCCAGCAGCGAGGGACAGGGCAATCAGCCCCAGCATTTT	CASSEGQGNQPQHF
TRBV2	-	12	TRBJ1-4	-	TGTGCCAGCACCGCCGGGCGAGAAAAACTGTTTTTT	CASTAGREKLFF
TRBV4-1	-	15	TRBJ2-6	-	TGCGCCAGCAGCCGCCCCGGGACTGGGGCCAACGTCCTGACTTTC	CASSRPGTGANVLTF
TRBV5-6	-	13	TRBJ2-5	-	TGTGCCAGCAGCTTGTGGCGCCAAGAGACCCAGTACTTC	CASSLWRQETQYF
TRBV18	once	14	TRBJ1-2	-	TGTGCCAGCTCACCATCTTCCGCGGACTATGGCTACACCTTC	CASSPSSADYGYTF
TRBV5-4	once	13	TRBJ1-2	-	TGTGCCAGCAGCTTGGCAGCCCAAACCGGCTACACCTTC	CASSLAAQTGYTF
TRBV2	-	15	TRBJ2-7	-	TGTGCCAGCAGGGAACTCGCACTAGGGGGCTACGAGCAGTACTTC	CASRELALGGYEQYF
TRBV5-4	-	14	TRBJ2-2	-	TGTGCCAGCAGCCCGGTAGGGGTCAGCGGGGAGCTGTTTTTT	CASSPVGVSGELFF
TRBV9	once	14	TRBJ1-2	-	TGTGCCAGCAGCCCCCAAGCGGGGCTTTATGGCTACACCTTC	CASSPQAGLYGYTF
TRBV5-1	-	12	TRBJ2-2	-	TGCGCCAGCAGAGACAACACCGGGGAGCTGTTTTTT	CASRDNTGELFF
TRBV5-1	-	14	TRBJ1-1	TRBD1	TGCGCCAGCAGCAGGGGACAGCAGAACACTGAAGCTTTCTTT	CASSRGQQNTEAFF
TRBV5-1	-	15	TRBJ2-7	TRBD2	TGCGCCAGCAGCAATGACGTAGCGGGAGGGCCCGAGCAGTACTTC	CASSNDVAGGPEQYF
TRBV25-1	once	15	TRBJ2-1	TRBD2	TGTGCCAGCCCAACGGGGGGGACTAGGTCCAATGAGCAGTTCTTC	CASPTGGTRSNEQFF
TRBV27	-	15	TRBJ2-3	-	TGTGCCAGCAGTTTATCGGCTAGCACCACAGATACGCAGTATTTT	CASSLSASTTDTQYF
TRBV28	-	14	TRBJ2-3	-	TGTGCCAGCAGTGCCCCCCCAGGGACAGATACGCAGTATTTT	CASSAPPGTDTQYF
TRBV2	-	13	TRBJ1-2	-	TGTGCCAGCAGTGAAACAGGGTCCTATGGCTACACCTTC	CASSETGSYGYTF
TRBV18	-	14	TRBJ2-7	-	TGTGCCAGCTCACCGAACCGTCAGGCCTACGAGCAGTACTTC	CASSPNRQAYEQYF
TRBV11-2	-	14	TRBJ2-7	-	TGTGCCAGCAGCTTAGTGGCAGGGAACCACGAGCAGTACTTC	CASSLVAGNHEQYF
TRBV28	once	12	TRBJ2-2	-	TGTGCCGCGGCAGGTGTCACCGGGGAGCTGTTTTTT	CAAAGVTGELFF
TRBV11-3	once	13	TRBJ2-3	-	TGTGCCAGCAGCTTAATGGGGACAGATACGCAGTATTTT	CASSLMGTDTQYF
TRBV30	-	14	TRBJ1-1	-	TGTGCCTGGGATACAGAATACATGAACACTGAAGCTTTCTTT	CAWDTEYMNTEAFF
TRBV6-6	-	12	TRBJ2-3	-	TGTGCCAGCAGTCTCGCCACAGATACGCAGTATTTT	CASSLATDTQYF
TRBV5-1	-	13	TRBJ2-7	TRBD1	TGCGCCAGCAGCTTAACAGGGGCCCTGCAGCAGTACTTC	CASSLTGALQQYF
TRBV5-1	-	15	TRBJ2-1	TRBD2	TGCGCCAGCAGCAGGCGGCCTAGCGGGAGCAATGAGCAGTTCTTC	CASSRRPSGSNEQFF
TRBV5-1	once	14	TRBJ1-3	-	TGCGCCAGCAGCCCGGATGCCTCTGGAAACACCATATATTTT	CASSPDASGNTIYF
TRBV7-3	once	13	TRBJ1-1	-	TGTGCCAGCAGCCCTGGGCTTAACACTGAAGCTTTCTTT	CASSPGLNTEAFF
TRBV9	-	15	TRBJ2-7	-	TGTGCCAGCAGCCCCCGGGGTCAGGGGCACTACGAGCAGTACTTC	CASSPRGQGHYEQYF
TRBV18	-	14	TRBJ2-7	-	TGTGCCAGCTCACCACTTGGGGGACCGGACGAGCAGTACTTC	CASSPLGGPDEQYF
TRBV10-3	-	16	TRBJ2-1	-	TGTGCCATCACTCCATTTAGCGGTAATACCTACAATGAGCAGTTCTTC	CAITPFSGNTYNEQFF
TRBV7-9	-	17	TRBJ2-1	TRBD2	TGTGCCAGCAGCTTACCGCGGACTAGCGGGATTCACAATGAGCAGTTCTTC	CASSLPRTSGIHNEQFF
TRBV7-8	-	14	TRBJ2-7	-	TGTGCCAGCAGCTTAACGGGTCGGACGTACGAGCAGTACTTC	CASSLTGRTYEQYF
TRBV5-1	-	16	TRBJ2-1	TRBD1	TGCGCCAGCAGCCCAACCGGGACAGGCTCCTACAATGAGCAGTTCTTC	CASSPTGTGSYNEQFF
TRBV5-1	-	13	TRBJ2-2	-	TGCGCCAGCAGCCTTGACCCGGTCGGGGAGCTGTTTTTT	CASSLDPVGELFF